One sample yielded the 27 T cell receptor beta chains listed below, sequenced in a study of regulatory T cells in long-lasting Graves disease. Time point denoted: persistent/refractory GD, antithyroid drugs over 5 years with positive TRAb. PBMC-derived RNA was used for the TCR library. Libraries of TCR beta came from iRepertoire HTBI primers plus Arm-PCR of CDR3 regions. From the multiplex PCR reads, TCRdb called clonotypes with MiXCR, one entry per CDR3 protein. The repertoire holds 300,000 to 350,000 distinct CDR3 sequences, with around 20% as singletons. The sequences come from peripheral blood mononuclear cells (PBMCs), collected when the disease was refractory, from a patient treated with antithyroid drugs. The receptor set was obtained from a female donor with Graves disease.

This clonotype was counted at least ten times. The V call is TRBV6-1, the J call TRBJ1-1; D is unresolved. The ends were cut back, 6 bases at V and 5 bases at J, with 10 bases in the middle. Germline V gene lookup returns CDR1 MNHNS and CDR2 SASEGT. The CDR3 has 12 residues. DNA for the CDR3: TGTGCCAGCAGCCCTCGCGCTACTGAAGCTTTCTTT. Translating it yields CASSPRATEAFF.

V gene TRBV6-1 combines with J gene TRBJ1-4, with D possibly matching TRBD1 (5 bases). The V end lost 4 bases, the J end lost 2 bases, and 14 bases lay between the germline ends. Germline lookup yields CDR1 MNHNS and CDR2 SASEGT. The CDR3 is made up of 16 amino acids. The CDR3 sequence is CASSVISQGTNEKLFF. The CDR3 nucleotides are TGTGCCAGCAGTGTGATTTCTCAGGGTACTAATGAAAAACTGTTTTTT.

The CDR3 bases are TGTGCCATCAGTGGCTCAGGGGGTGAAGGCTACACCTTC. This gives the protein CAISGSGGEGYTF. This chain uses TRBV10-3 with TRBJ1-2; 7 bases fit TRBD1. V was pared by 4 bases and J by 8 bases, with 7 bases of the junction left unmatched. From germline, CDR1 is ENHRY and CDR2 SYGVKD. This CDR3 has 13 amino acids.

This clonotype was counted only a few times. This sequence joins TRBV7-2 and TRBJ1-6; 7 nucleotides agree with TRBD1. V gave up 2 bases and J gave up 6 bases; unmatched junction bases: 4. The CDR3 is 15 amino acids. Per germline, CDR1 SGHTA and CDR2 FQGNSA. The CDR3 spells CASSLLQGPNSPLHF. The CDR3 nucleotides read TGTGCCAGCAGCTTATTACAGGGGCCTAATTCACCCCTCCACTTT.

This clonotype was detected ten times or more. This chain links TRBV28 with TRBJ2-7; 10 nucleotides agree with TRBD1. This CDR3 region has 16 residues. Per the germline V gene, CDR1 is MDHEN and CDR2 is SYDVKM. With V trimmed by 4 bases and J by 2 bases, 8 bases remained unmatched. CDR3 in amino acids: CASSSPGQGTPYEQYF. In DNA form, the CDR3 reads TGTGCCAGCAGTTCCCCGGGACAGGGGACCCCCTACGAGCAGTACTTC.

The V and J genes are TRBV15 and TRBJ2-7, with 7 bases fitting TRBD1. V dropped 0 bases and J dropped 1; count of bases not matched to a gene: 15. The germline V gene encodes CDR1 LNHNV and CDR2 YYDKDF (reference sequence). The CDR3 totals 19 residues. The CDR3 DNA reads TGTGCCACCAGCAGAGATAAAAGACAGGGCTTTTTGAATTCCTACGAGCAGTACTTC. It specifies CATSRDKRQGFLNSYEQYF. Full variable domain (outside the CDR3, taken from reference TRBV15 and TRBJ2-7): DAMVIQNPRYQVTQFGKPVTLSCSQTLNHNVMYWYQQKSSQAPKLLFHYYDKDFNNEADTPDNFQSRRPNTSFCFLDIRSPGLGDTAMYLCATSRDKRQGFLNSYEQYFGPGTRLTVT.

This clonotype was observed a handful of times. J is TRBJ2-2 and V is TRBV19, with D perhaps TRBD2 (6 bases). Germline assignment: CDR1 LNHDA and CDR2 SQIVND (reference sequence). Trimming pared 1 base from V and 5 bases from J, leaving 14 bases between. The CDR3 is 16 residues long. This CDR3 is CASSIGSGTVTGELFF. The CDR3 bases are TGTGCCAGTAGTATAGGATCCGGGACTGTGACCGGGGAGCTGTTTTTT.

This clonotype has only a few counts. The chain carries TRBV7-6 and TRBJ2-6, with 9 bases fitting TRBD2. The CDR3 is 18 amino acids. Looked up from germline, CDR1 is SGHVS and CDR2 is FNYEAQ. V trimming: 1 base; J trimming: 2 bases; junction bases outside the gene matches: 6. The CDR3 is CASSLGELAGPGANVLTF. CDR3 coding DNA: TGTGCCAGCAGCTTAGGGGAACTAGCGGGTCCTGGGGCCAACGTCCTGACTTTC.

This clonotype was picked up a small number of times. This sequence joins TRBV4-3 and TRBJ1-1, with 9 bases lining up with TRBD1. V shed 0 bases and J 5 bases; nucleotides not matched to a gene: 10. The CDR3 has 17 residues. Germline values: CDR1 LGHNA, CDR2 YSLEER. In DNA form, the CDR3 reads TGCGCCAGCAGCCAAGATGCGGGGACAGGGAGGAGGACTGAAGCTTTCTTT. Amino acids: CASSQDAGTGRRTEAFF.

Notes on this clonotype: Being one base from a much bigger clone, this may be a read error. The chain carries TRBV3-1 and TRBJ1-2, with D possibly being TRBD1 (6 bases). Trimming left V 4 bases short and J 12 bases short, with 15 bases between. This CDR3 has 12 amino acids. CDR1 is LGHDT, CDR2 YNNKEL, per germline (reference sequence). The CDR3 region is CASSPEGGGHTF. In DNA, the CDR3 is TGTGCCAGCAGCCCGGAGGGGGGCGGCCACACCTTC.

This clonotype was detected a few times. Written as DNA, the CDR3 is TGTGCCAGCAGCCTACTGGACACTGAAGCTTTCTTT. As protein: CASSLLDTEAFF. The V gene is TRBV13, the J gene TRBJ1-1, with no clear D. Germline assignment: CDR1 PRHDT and CDR2 FYEKMQ (reference sequence). V was shortened by 5 bases and J by 3 bases, with 7 bases between the two germline ends. The CDR3 runs to 12 residues.

This clonotype was observed a handful of times. The chain is built from TRBV5-1 and TRBJ1-3, with 7 bases lining up with TRBD1. Germline loops: CDR1 SGHRS, CDR2 YFSETQ. CDR3 length equals 15 residues. V shed 4 bases and J 7 bases; nucleotides not matched to a gene: 11. The CDR3 is CASSRDRVEGNTIYF. The CDR3 DNA sequence: TGCGCCAGCAGCCGCGACAGGGTGGAAGGGAACACCATATATTTT.

In this sample, this clonotype turned up many times. The chain uses TRBV18 and TRBJ2-5; perhaps TRBD1 as D (6 bases). Germline V gene sequence: CDR1 KGHSH, CDR2 LQKENI. Trimming pared 3 bases from V and 2 bases from J, leaving 7 bases between. The CDR3 has 13 amino acids. The CDR3 sequence: CASSPDRQETQYF. DNA for the CDR3: TGTGCCAGCTCACCCGACAGGCAAGAGACCCAGTACTTC.

The V gene is TRBV6-1, the J gene TRBJ2-6, with 7 positions matching TRBD1. Germline CDR1 reads MNHNS; CDR2 reads SASEGT. V lost 10 bases, J lost 0 bases, and 18 bases stayed unmatched. The CDR3 is 19 residues long. In DNA, the CDR3 is TGTGCCACCGTGACAATCCGGGACAGACGACTCTCTGGGGCCAACGTCCTGACTTTC. This translates into CATVTIRDRRLSGANVLTF.

There are many counts of this clonotype. This rearrangement joins TRBV6-2 or TRBV6-3 to TRBJ1-2, with TRBD1 matching over 10 bases. The CDR3 consists of 14 residues. With 2 bases clipped from V and 8 bases from J, the junction kept 5 bases outside the gene matches. CDR1 and CDR2 (germline): MNHEY, SVGEGT. The CDR3 is CASSYGDRGIGYTF. DNA for the CDR3: TGTGCCAGCAGTTACGGGGACAGGGGAATCGGCTACACCTTC.

The J gene is TRBJ1-1, the V gene TRBV5-1; 8 positions agree with TRBD1. The CDR3 spans 15 residues. J gave up 2 bases and V 3 bases, and 6 bases lay outside the gene matches. From germline, CDR1 is SGHRS and CDR2 YFSETQ. The CDR3, as DNA: TGCGCCAGCAGCTGGGGGACAGGCCCAAACACTGAAGCTTTCTTT. Amino acid sequence: CASSWGTGPNTEAFF.

At least ten counts were recorded for this clonotype. This chain joins TRBV28 and TRBJ2-5; TRBD2 is a possible D gene (6 bases). The CDR3 extends over 12 amino acids. Trimming left V 8 bases short and J 0 bases short, with 7 bases between. The germline V gene encodes CDR1 MDHEN and CDR2 SYDVKM. The CDR3 nucleotides read TGTGCCAGCTGCGGGAACCAAGAGACCCAGTACTTC. Its protein product is CASCGNQETQYF.

This clonotype was counted many times. The V call is TRBV7-9, the J call TRBJ1-5; D gene ambiguous. This CDR3 has 16 residues. With 5 bases removed from V and 0 bases from J, the gap between germline ends came to 14 bases. The V gene's germline CDR1 is SEHNR and CDR2 FQNEAQ (reference sequence). Here the CDR3 DNA reads TGTGCCAGCAGCCTGGGTGGGCCGTATAGCAATCAGCCCCAGCATTTT. Translated: CASSLGGPYSNQPQHF.

The chain uses TRBV6-1 and TRBJ1-1; TRBD1 is a possible D gene (6 bases). V was shortened by 8 bases and J by 5 bases, with 15 bases between the two germline ends. This CDR3 is built from 13 residues. In germline, CDR1 is MNHNS, CDR2 SASEGT. CDR3 in DNA: TGTGCCAGCCTCCCCGCAGGGGTAACTGAAGCTTTCTTT. This sequence encodes CASLPAGVTEAFF.

This clonotype was counted a few times. V and J are TRBV5-1 and TRBJ2-2, with TRBD2 matching 9 bases. Germline V CDR1 and CDR2: SGHRS, YFSETQ. J lost 1 base, V lost 3 bases, and 4 bases had no gene match. The CDR3 runs to 16 residues. CDR3 nucleotide sequence: TGCGCCAGCAGCTCCCTAGCGGGGCTGAACACCGGGGAGCTGTTTTTT. Translation gives CASSSLAGLNTGELFF.

This clonotype was recorded at least ten times. This chain joins TRBV3-1 and TRBJ1-1, with TRBD1 identical over 7 bases. In germline, CDR1 is LGHDT, CDR2 YNNKEL (reference sequence). Trimming took 4 bases from V and 4 from J; bases not matched to a gene: 6. There are 14 residues in the CDR3. The CDR3 is CASSPPTGSTEAFF. DNA for the CDR3: TGTGCCAGCAGCCCACCGACAGGGAGCACTGAAGCTTTCTTT.

The table lists this clonotype with a few counts. The rearrangement links TRBV3-1 to TRBJ2-7, with TRBD2 matching 7 bases. CDR1 LGHDT and CDR2 YNNKEL come from the germline V gene (reference sequence). CDR3 length: 16 residues. Trimming took 0 bases from V and 3 from J; bases not matched to a gene: 8. For the CDR3, the DNA is TGTGCCAGCAGCCAAGATGGCGGGACGGGGGGCTACGAGCAGTACTTC. Protein product: CASSQDGGTGGYEQYF.

This clonotype was recorded many times. The chain combines TRBV19 with TRBJ1-5; no clear D. The germline V gene encodes CDR1 LNHDA and CDR2 SQIVND (reference sequence). This CDR3 region has 13 residues. Between the trimmed V and J ends, which lost 3 bases and 6 bases, there was a span of 9 bases. CDR3 in amino acids: CASSIQGFQPQHF. The CDR3 nucleotides are TGTGCCAGTAGTATTCAAGGGTTTCAGCCCCAGCATTTT.

The sample holds many counts of this clonotype. V usage is TRBV18 and J usage is TRBJ2-7; TRBD1 is a possible D gene (6 bases). CDR1 KGHSH and CDR2 LQKENI come from the germline V gene. The V gene lost 1 base and the J gene lost 2 bases, with 9 bases spanning the gap. The CDR3 sequence is 14 residues long. The CDR3 DNA reads as TGTGCCAGCTCACCACGAGAGGGGGCCTACGAGCAGTACTTC. This translates into CASSPREGAYEQYF.

This clonotype was picked up many times. This chain joins TRBV29-1 and TRBJ1-1; 8 bases fit TRBD1. From germline, CDR1 is SQVTM and CDR2 ANQGSEA. Trimming cost V 4 bases and J 4 bases; bases outside gene matches: 8. The CDR3 totals 14 residues. The CDR3 DNA follows: TGCAGCGTTGCGCCTCGGCAGGGGGCCACTGAAGCTTTCTTT. Its translation is CSVAPRQGATEAFF.

This clonotype was seen at least ten times. The chain joins TRBV12-3 or TRBV12-4 to TRBJ1-1; D call uncertain. The V gene lost 2 bases and the J gene lost 3 bases, with 13 bases spanning the gap. The CDR3 length is 15 residues. CDR3 amino acids: CASSLKGKRDTEAFF. CDR3 bases: TGTGCCAGCAGTTTAAAAGGGAAAAGGGACACTGAAGCTTTCTTT.

At least ten counts were recorded for this clonotype. The chain has TRBV3-1 and TRBJ2-5, with 9 positions matching TRBD2. There are 14 residues in the CDR3. The germline CDR1 and CDR2 sequences are LGHDT and YNNKEL (reference sequence). Unmatched junction bases numbered 4, after V lost 3 bases and J lost 5 bases. The CDR3 is CASSHRTSAETQYF. The CDR3 coding sequence is TGTGCCAGCAGCCACAGGACTAGCGCGGAGACCCAGTACTTC.